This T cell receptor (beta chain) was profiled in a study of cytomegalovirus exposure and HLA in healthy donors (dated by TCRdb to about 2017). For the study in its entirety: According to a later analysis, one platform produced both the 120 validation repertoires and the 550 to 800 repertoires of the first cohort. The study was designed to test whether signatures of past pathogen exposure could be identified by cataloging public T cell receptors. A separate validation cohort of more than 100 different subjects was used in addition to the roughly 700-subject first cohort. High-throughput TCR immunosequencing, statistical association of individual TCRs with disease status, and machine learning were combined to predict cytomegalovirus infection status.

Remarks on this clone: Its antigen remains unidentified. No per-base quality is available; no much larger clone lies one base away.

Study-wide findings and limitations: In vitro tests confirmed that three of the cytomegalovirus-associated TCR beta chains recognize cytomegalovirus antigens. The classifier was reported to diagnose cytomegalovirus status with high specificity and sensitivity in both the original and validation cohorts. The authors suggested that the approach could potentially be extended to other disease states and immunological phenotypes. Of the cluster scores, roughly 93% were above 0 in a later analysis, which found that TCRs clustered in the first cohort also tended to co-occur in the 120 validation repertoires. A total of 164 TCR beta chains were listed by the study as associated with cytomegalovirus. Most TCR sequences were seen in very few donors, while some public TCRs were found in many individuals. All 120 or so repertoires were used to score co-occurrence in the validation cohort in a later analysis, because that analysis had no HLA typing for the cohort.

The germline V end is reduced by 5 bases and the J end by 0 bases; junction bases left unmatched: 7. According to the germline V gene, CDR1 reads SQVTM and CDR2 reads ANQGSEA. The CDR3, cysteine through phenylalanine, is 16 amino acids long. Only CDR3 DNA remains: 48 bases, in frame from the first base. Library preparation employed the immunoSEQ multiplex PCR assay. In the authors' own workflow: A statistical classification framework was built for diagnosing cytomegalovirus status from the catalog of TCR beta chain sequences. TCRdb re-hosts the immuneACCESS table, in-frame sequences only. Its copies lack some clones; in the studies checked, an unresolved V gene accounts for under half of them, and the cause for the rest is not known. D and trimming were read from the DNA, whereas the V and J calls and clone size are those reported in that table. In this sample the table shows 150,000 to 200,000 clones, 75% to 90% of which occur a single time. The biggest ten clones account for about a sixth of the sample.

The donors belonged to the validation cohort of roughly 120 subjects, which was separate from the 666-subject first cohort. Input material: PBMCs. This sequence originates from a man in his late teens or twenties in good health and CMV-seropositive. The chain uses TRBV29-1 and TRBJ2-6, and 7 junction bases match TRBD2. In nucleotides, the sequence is TGCAGCGTTAAGCCGGGGGGTTTCTCTGGGGCCAACGTCCTGACTTTC. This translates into CSVKPGGFSGANVLTF.